This paragraph covers one T cell receptor (beta chain) sequence. What it binds is not known. Trimming removed 1 base from V and 10 bases from J, with 10 bases in between. The CDR3 consists of 12 residues. This specimen comes from a study of T cell responses to AZD1222 COVID-19 vaccine. Whole-study findings and limits: Reportedly, nearly half the spike-specific TCRs target unmutated variant regions. Only six individuals given AZD1222 were seropositive at baseline. Clonal diversity was possibly underestimated; the donors were predominantly white British and more often female.

TCRdb keeps only in-frame clones here, not all; method: immunoSEQ multiplex PCR. The sample lists 160,000 or so clones, 94% occurring once. The sample in question was peripheral blood, obtained 28 days after the second AZD1222 dose. The TCR was taken from an adult who received the AZD1222 COVID-19 vaccine. This chain links TRBV12-3 or TRBV12-4 with TRBJ1-2; D not resolved. The CDR3 bases are TGTGCCAGCAGTTTAGGGGTTCGGCTCTACACCTTC. Translated, it gives CASSLGVRLYTF.